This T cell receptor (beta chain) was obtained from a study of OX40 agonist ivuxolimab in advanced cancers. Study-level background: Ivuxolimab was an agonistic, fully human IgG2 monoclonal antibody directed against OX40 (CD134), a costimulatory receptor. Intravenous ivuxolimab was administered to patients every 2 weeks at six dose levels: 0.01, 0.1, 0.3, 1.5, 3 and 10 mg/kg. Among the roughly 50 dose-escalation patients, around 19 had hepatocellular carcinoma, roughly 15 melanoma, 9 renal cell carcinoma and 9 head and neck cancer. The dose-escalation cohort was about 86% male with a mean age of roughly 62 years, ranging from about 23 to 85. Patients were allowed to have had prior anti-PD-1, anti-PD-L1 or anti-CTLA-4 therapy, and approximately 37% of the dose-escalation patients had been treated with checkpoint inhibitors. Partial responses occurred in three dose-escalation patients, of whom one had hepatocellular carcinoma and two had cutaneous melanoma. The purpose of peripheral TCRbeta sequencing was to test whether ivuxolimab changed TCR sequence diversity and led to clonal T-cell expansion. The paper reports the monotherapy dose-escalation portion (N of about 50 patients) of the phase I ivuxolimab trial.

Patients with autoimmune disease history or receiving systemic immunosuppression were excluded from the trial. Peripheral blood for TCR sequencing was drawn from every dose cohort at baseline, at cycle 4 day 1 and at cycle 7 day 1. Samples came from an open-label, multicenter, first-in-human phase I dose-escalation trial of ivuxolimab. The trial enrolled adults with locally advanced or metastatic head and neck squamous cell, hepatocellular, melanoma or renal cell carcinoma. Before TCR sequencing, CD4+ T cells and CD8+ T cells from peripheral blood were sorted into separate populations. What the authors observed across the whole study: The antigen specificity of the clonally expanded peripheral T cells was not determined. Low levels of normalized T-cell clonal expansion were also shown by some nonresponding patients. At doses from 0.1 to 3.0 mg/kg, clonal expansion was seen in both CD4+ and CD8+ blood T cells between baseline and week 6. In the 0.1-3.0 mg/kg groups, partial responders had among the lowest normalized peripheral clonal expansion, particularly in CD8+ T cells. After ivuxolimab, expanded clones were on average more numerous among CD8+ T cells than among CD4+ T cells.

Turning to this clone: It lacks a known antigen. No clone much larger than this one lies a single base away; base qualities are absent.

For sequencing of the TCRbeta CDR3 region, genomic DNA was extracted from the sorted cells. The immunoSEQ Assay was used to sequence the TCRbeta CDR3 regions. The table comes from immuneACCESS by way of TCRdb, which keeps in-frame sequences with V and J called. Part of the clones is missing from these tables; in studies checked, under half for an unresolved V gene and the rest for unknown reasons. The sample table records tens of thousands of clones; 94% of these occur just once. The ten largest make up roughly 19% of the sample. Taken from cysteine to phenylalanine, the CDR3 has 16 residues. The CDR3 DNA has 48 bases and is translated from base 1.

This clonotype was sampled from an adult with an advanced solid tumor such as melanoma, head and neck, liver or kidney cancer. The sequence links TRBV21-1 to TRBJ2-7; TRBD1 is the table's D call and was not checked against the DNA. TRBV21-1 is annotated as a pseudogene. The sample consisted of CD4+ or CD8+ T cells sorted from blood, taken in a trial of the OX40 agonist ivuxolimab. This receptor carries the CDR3 CASSVLPGQGPYEQYF. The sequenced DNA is TGTGCCAGCAGCGTCCTACCGGGACAGGGCCCCTACGAGCAGTACTTC.